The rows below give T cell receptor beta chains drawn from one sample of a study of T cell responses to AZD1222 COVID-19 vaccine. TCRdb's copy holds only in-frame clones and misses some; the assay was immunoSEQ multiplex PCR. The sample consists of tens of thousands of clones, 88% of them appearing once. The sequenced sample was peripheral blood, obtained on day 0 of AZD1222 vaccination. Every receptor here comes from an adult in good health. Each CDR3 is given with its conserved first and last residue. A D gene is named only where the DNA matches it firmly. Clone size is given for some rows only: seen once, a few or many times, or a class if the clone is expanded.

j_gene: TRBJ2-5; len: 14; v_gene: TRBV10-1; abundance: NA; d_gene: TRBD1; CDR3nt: TGCGCCAGCAGCGCCACCGGGACAGGGGAGACCCAGTACTTC; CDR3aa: CASSATGTGETQYF
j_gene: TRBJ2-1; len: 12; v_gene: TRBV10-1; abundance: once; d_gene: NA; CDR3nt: TGCGCCAGCAGTGAGTCTAGAGGTGAGCAGTTCTTC; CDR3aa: CASSESRGEQFF
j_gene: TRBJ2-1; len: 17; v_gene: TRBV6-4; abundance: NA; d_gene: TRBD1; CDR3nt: TGTGCCAGCAGTGACTCGAGGGGACAGGGGGAATACAATGAGCAGTTCTTC; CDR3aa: CASSDSRGQGEYNEQFF
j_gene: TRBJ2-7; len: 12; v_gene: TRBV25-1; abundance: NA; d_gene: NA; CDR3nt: TGTGCCAGCAGTCCCAGTCGGGGCTCGCAGTACTTC; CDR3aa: CASSPSRGSQYF
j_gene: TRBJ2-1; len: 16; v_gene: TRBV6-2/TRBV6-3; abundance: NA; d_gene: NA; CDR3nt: TGTGCCAGCAGCCAACCACTCACTCGGGGCGACAATGAGCAGTTCTTC; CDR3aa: CASSQPLTRGDNEQFF
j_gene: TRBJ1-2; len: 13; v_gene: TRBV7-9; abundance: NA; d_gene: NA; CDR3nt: TGTGCCACCCCCGGGACGCAGGTTTCTGGCTACACCTTC; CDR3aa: CATPGTQVSGYTF
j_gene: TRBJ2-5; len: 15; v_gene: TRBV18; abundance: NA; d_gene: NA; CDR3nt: TGTGCCAGCTCACGGACCGGACTGCCCCAAGAGACCCAGTACTTC; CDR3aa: CASSRTGLPQETQYF
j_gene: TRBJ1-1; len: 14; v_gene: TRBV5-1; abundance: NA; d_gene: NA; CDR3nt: TGCGCCAGCAGCTTGGTCTCCGGAAACACTGAAGCTTTCTTT; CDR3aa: CASSLVSGNTEAFF
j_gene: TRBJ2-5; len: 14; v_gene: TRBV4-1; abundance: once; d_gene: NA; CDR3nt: TGCGCCAGCAGCCAAGACAGGGTAACGGAGACCCAGTACTTC; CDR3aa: CASSQDRVTETQYF
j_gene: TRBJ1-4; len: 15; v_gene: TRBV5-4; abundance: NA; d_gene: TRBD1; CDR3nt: TGTGCCAGCAGCTTCAAGGGGGCGTCTAATGAAAAACTGTTTTTT; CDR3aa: CASSFKGASNEKLFF
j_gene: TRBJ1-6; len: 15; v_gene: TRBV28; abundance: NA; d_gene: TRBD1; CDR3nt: TGTGCCAGCAGTTCCTCGCCGGGACAGAATTCACCCCTCCACTTT; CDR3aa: CASSSSPGQNSPLHF
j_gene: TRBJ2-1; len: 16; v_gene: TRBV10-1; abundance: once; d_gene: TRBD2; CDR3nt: TGCGCCAGCAGTGAGGCAGGACTAGCGGGACAAAAAGAGCAGTTCTTC; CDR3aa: CASSEAGLAGQKEQFF
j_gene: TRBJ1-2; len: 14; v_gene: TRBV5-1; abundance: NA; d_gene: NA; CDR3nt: TGCGCCAGCAGCTTGACAGGGCTAAACTATGGCTACACCTTC; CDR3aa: CASSLTGLNYGYTF
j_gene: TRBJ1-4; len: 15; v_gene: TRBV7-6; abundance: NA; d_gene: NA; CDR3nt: TGTGCCAGCAGCTTAGCCACAGGGATTAATGAAAAACTGTTTTTT; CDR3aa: CASSLATGINEKLFF
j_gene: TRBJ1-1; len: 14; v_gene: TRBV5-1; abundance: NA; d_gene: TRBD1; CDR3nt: TGCGCCAGCAGCTCCGACAGGGTTTACACTGAAGCTTTCTTT; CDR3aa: CASSSDRVYTEAFF
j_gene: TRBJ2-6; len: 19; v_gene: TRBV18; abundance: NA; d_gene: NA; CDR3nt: TGTGCCAGCTCACCACCGTTCTGGCAGGTCCTCTCTGGGGCCAACGTCCTGACTTTC; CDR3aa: CASSPPFWQVLSGANVLTF
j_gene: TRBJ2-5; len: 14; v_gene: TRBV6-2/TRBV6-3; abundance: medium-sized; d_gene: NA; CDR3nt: TGTGCCAGCAGTTACTCTTCCGGCCAAGAGACCCAGTACTTC; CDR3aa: CASSYSSGQETQYF
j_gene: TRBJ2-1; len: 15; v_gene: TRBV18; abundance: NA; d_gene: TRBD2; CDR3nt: TGTGCCAGCTCACCAGGCCTAGCGGCCTACAATGAGCAGTTCTTC; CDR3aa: CASSPGLAAYNEQFF
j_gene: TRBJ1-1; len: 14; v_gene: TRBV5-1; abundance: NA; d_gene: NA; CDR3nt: TGCGCCAGCAGACCGCAAGGGGGGAACACTGAAGCTTTCTTT; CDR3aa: CASRPQGGNTEAFF
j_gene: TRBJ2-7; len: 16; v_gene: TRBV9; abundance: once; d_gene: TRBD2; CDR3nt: TGTGCCAGCAGCGTAGCTGAGACTAGCGGAACCTACGAGCAGTACTTC; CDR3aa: CASSVAETSGTYEQYF
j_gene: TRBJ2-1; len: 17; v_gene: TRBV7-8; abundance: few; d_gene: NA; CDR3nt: TGTGCCAGCAGCTTAATCCCGTCTAGTACGAGGTACAATGAGCAGTTCTTC; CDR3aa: CASSLIPSSTRYNEQFF
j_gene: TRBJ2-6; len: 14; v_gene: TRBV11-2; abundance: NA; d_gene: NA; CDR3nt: TGTGCCAGCGACGGAATCTCTGGGGCCAACGTCCTGACTTTC; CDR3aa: CASDGISGANVLTF
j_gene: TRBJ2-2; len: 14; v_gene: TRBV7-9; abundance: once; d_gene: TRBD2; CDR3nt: TGTGCCGGACGTAGCGGGGTAGACACCGGGGAGCTGTTTTTT; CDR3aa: CAGRSGVDTGELFF
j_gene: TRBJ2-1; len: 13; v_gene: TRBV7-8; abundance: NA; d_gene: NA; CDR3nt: TGTGCCAGCAGCTTAGCCCTACCGCTTGAGCAGTTCTTC; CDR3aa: CASSLALPLEQFF
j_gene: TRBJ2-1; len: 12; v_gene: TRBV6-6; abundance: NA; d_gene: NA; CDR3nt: TGTGCCAGCAGTTACAGAGAGGTTGAGCAGTTCTTC; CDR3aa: CASSYREVEQFF
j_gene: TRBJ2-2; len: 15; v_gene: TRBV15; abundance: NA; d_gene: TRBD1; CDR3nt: TGTGCCACCAGCCAACACAGGGGGCAGGCCGGGGAGCTGTTTTTT; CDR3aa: CATSQHRGQAGELFF
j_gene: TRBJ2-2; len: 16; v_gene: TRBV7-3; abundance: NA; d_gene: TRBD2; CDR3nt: TGTGCCAGCAGCTTAACCCTAGCGGGGCCCACCGGGGAGCTGTTTTTT; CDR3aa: CASSLTLAGPTGELFF
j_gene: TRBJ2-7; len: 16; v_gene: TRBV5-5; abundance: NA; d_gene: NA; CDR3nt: TGTGCCAGCACAACGGGTCGGGGCAAGGGTCTGTGGGAGCAGTACTTC; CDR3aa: CASTTGRGKGLWEQYF
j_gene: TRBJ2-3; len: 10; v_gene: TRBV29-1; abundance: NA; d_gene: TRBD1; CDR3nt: TGCAGCGCCGGGGACAGGGTGGTTTATTTT; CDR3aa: CSAGDRVVYF
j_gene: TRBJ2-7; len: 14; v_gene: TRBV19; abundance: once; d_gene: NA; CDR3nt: TGTGCCAGTAGTCTAGGTCCAGTGGTCTACGAGCAGTACTTC; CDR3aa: CASSLGPVVYEQYF
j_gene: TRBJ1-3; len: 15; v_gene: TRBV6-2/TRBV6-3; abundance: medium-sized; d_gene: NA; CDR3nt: TGTGCCAGCAGTTACATCGCTGACTCTGGAAACACCATATATTTT; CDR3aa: CASSYIADSGNTIYF
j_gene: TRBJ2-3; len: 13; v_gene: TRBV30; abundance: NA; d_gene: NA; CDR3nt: TGTGCCTGGAGTGTCCTACCGCGAGATACGCAGTATTTT; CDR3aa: CAWSVLPRDTQYF
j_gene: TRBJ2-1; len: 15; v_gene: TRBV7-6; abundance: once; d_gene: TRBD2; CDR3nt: TGTGCCAGCAGCTTGGGCGGGAGCCCCTACAATGAGCAGTTCTTC; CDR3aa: CASSLGGSPYNEQFF
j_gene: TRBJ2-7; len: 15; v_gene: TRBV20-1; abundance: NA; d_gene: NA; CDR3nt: TGCAGTGCTAGTCGGTTTGGCGAAAGTGTCTACGAGCAGTACTTC; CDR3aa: CSASRFGESVYEQYF
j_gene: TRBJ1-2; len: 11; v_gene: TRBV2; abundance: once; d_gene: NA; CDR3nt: TGTGCCAGCAGTGAAGGGGGCGGCTACACCTTC; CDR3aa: CASSEGGGYTF
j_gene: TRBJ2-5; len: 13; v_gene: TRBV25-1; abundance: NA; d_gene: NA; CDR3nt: TGTGCCAGCAAGGGGACTCAGCAAGAGACCCAGTACTTC; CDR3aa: CASKGTQQETQYF
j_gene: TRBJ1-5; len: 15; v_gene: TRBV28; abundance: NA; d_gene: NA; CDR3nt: TGTGCCAGCAGCAAAGTGGGAGGGGGCAATCAGCCCCAGCATTTT; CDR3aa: CASSKVGGGNQPQHF
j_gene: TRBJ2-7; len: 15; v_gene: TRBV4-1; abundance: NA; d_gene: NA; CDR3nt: TGCGCCAGCAGCCGGGGGAAACTAGTAGAAGCCGAGCAGTACTTC; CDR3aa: CASSRGKLVEAEQYF